This T cell receptor beta chain was recorded in a study of blood T cell repertoires in COVID-19. Background on the study: PBMCs, B-cell-depleted T cells, or T cells were the source of the cDNA or gDNA that made up the material.

The data were produced by immunoSEQ multiplex PCR, yet TCRdb's version contains in-frame clones alone and is incomplete. The top ten clones hold more than 6.5% of a sample with approximately 70,000 clones, about nine tenths of them seen once. CDR3 length: 14 residues. Germline CDR1 SGHDT, CDR2 YYEEEE. V was shortened by 3 bases and J by 2 bases, with 10 bases between the two germline ends. The chain carries TRBV5-6 and TRBJ2-3; D perhaps matches TRBD2 (6 bases). The specimen sequenced was peripheral blood. This TCR came from a woman of 80 years or more with active COVID-19. In DNA form, the CDR3 reads TGTGCCAGCAGCTCCCAGGACTACACAGATACGCAGTATTTT. Its protein is CASSSQDYTDTQYF. Variable domain in full (rest from reference TRBV5-6 and TRBJ2-3): DAGVTQSPTHLIKTRGQQVTLRCSPKSGHDTVSWYQQALGQGPQFIFQYYEEEERQRGNFPDRFSGHQFPNYSSELNVNALLLGDSALYLCASSSQDYTDTQYFGPGTRLTVL.